These 26 T cell receptor beta chains came from one sample sequenced in a study of blood T cell repertoires in COVID-19. TCRdb's copy holds only in-frame clones and misses some; the assay was immunoSEQ multiplex PCR. The table has roughly 100,000 clones, roughly 85% seen once. The sample consisted of peripheral blood. The receptor set was obtained from a human donor in a cohort sampled during active COVID-19.

V usage is TRBV19 and J usage is TRBJ2-2, with TRBD2 matching over 13 bases. V lost 6 bases and J lost 6; bases outside the gene matches: 13. Per germline, CDR1 LNHDA and CDR2 SQIVND (reference sequence). The CDR3 totals 18 residues. The CDR3 protein is CASSLAGLAGPGAGELFF. In DNA, the CDR3 is TGTGCCAGTAGCCTGGCGGGACTAGCGGGGCCGGGGGCCGGGGAGCTGTTTTTT. The entire variable domain, with the rest obtained from reference TRBV19 and TRBJ2-2, is as follows: DGGITQSPKYLFRKEGQNVTLSCEQNLNHDAMYWYRQDPGQGLRLIYYSQIVNDFQKGDIAEGYSVSREKKESFPLTVTSAQKNPTAFYLCASSLAGLAGPGAGELFFGEGSRLTVL.

V is TRBV18 and J is TRBJ1-1; the D is unclear. With 2 bases removed from V and 4 bases from J, the gap between germline ends came to 11 bases. Germline V lookup: CDR1 KGHSH, CDR2 LQKENI. The CDR3 consists of 14 residues. CDR3 loop: CASSPMVASTEAFF. The DNA of the CDR3 is TGTGCCAGCTCACCAATGGTCGCGAGCACTGAAGCTTTCTTT. Drawing the rest from reference TRBV18 and TRBJ1-1, the complete variable domain is NAGVMQNPRHLVRRRGQEARLRCSPMKGHSHVYWYRQLPEEGLKFMVYLQKENIIDESGMPKERFSAEFPKEGPSILRIQQVVRGDSAAYFCASSPMVASTEAFFGQGTRLTVV.

This clone is a singleton in its sample. The chain recombines TRBV28 with TRBJ2-1; 10 positions match TRBD2. Germline CDR1 reads MDHEN; CDR2 reads SYDVKM. Losses at the gene ends were 8 bases for V and 3 bases for J; bases not matched to a gene: 10. The CDR3 is 16 amino acids. The CDR3 nucleotides read TGTGCCAGCCTCGGGCTAGCGGGAGCAGGCTACAATGAGCAGTTCTTC. Translating gives CASLGLAGAGYNEQFF.

This chain links TRBV5-1 with TRBJ1-6; no firm D call. In germline, CDR1 is SGHRS, CDR2 YFSETQ. This CDR3 spans 14 amino acids. V gave up 0 bases and J gave up 6 bases, with 7 bases separating them. The CDR3 region is CASSLGQVNSPLHF. CDR3 sequence (DNA): TGCGCCAGCAGCTTGGGCCAGGTTAATTCACCCCTCCACTTT.

This sequence joins TRBV5-1 and TRBJ2-1; 10 nucleotides agree with TRBD2. V shed 4 bases and J 5 bases; nucleotides not matched to a gene: 6. The CDR3 has 15 amino acids. From germline, CDR1 is SGHRS and CDR2 YFSETQ. CDR3 nucleotides: TGCGCCAGCAGCACCGGGACTAGCGCCAACAATGAGCAGTTCTTC. Translated: CASSTGTSANNEQFF. The full variable domain, its missing parts supplied by reference TRBV5-1 and TRBJ2-1, is KAGVTQTPRYLIKTRGQQVTLSCSPISGHRSVSWYQQTPGQGLQFLFEYFSETQRNKGNFPGRFSGRQFSNSRSEMNVSTLELGDSALYLCASSTGTSANNEQFFGPGTRLTVL.

The chain combines TRBV19 with TRBJ2-5; 11 bases match TRBD2. Germline V gives CDR1 LNHDA, CDR2 SQIVND (reference sequence). The CDR3 is 16 residues long. Trimming removed 6 bases from V and 2 bases from J; junction bases left unmatched: 8. The CDR3 nucleotides read TGTGCCAGTAGGGGGCCTAGCGGGAGGCCGCAAGAGACCCAGTACTTC. Translation: CASRGPSGRPQETQYF.

This chain uses TRBV9 with TRBJ1-6, with D possibly being TRBD1 (5 bases). Trimming took 0 bases from V and 9 from J, leaving 13 bases between them. Germline CDR1 is SGDLS and CDR2 is YYNGEE. The CDR3 runs to 15 residues. Here the CDR3 reads CASSVAGGRGSPLHF. CDR3 bases: TGTGCCAGCAGCGTAGCAGGAGGGAGGGGTTCACCCCTCCACTTT.

The chain links TRBV9 to TRBJ2-7, with 7 bases fitting TRBD2. This CDR3 region has 15 residues. With V trimmed by 4 bases and J by 5 bases, 12 bases remained unmatched. The V gene's germline CDR1 is SGDLS and CDR2 YYNGEE. The CDR3 DNA sequence: TGTGCCAGCAGCTCCCTGGGGGGGGTAGGGGACGAGCAGTACTTC. This gives the protein CASSSLGGVGDEQYF.

V gene TRBV28 combines with J gene TRBJ2-3; 7 bases match TRBD2. This CDR3 region has 15 residues. Per germline, CDR1 MDHEN and CDR2 SYDVKM. The junction had 9 bases not matched to a gene; V was cut back by 4 bases and J by 5 bases. The CDR3 here is CASSSPLEREDTQYF. The CDR3 DNA sequence: TGTGCCAGCAGTTCCCCCCTCGAGCGGGAAGATACGCAGTATTTT. Full variable domain (missing parts from reference TRBV28 and TRBJ2-3): DVKVTQSSRYLVKRTGEKVFLECVQDMDHENMFWYRQDPGLGLRLIYFSYDVKMKEKGDIPEGYSVSREKKERFSLILESASTNQTSMYLCASSSPLEREDTQYFGPGTRLTVL.

V is TRBV6-2 or TRBV6-3 and J is TRBJ1-5, with TRBD1 matching 7 bases. The germline CDR1 and CDR2 sequences are MNHEY and SVGEGT. There are 16 residues in the CDR3. The trim removed 4 bases at V and 0 bases at J, leaving 6 bases unmatched. CDR3 bases: TGTGCCAGCAGTTGGACAGGAGCTTATAGCAATCAGCCCCAGCATTTT. Translated, it gives CASSWTGAYSNQPQHF.

The chain couples TRBV5-1 to TRBJ1-4, with 7 bases fitting TRBD1. Germline CDR1 SGHRS, CDR2 YFSETQ. The CDR3 length is 14 residues. Trimming at V came to 7 bases and at J to 6 bases, leaving 9 bases not matched to a gene. In DNA, the CDR3 is TGCGCCAGCTGTCGGGACAGTTTCGATGAAAAACTGTTTTTT. It yields the protein CASCRDSFDEKLFF.

The chain recombines TRBV28 with TRBJ2-3, with TRBD2 matching 7 bases. V gave up 5 bases and J gave up 4 bases; unmatched junction bases: 9. The CDR3 extends over 15 amino acids. Germline V gene lookup returns CDR1 MDHEN and CDR2 SYDVKM. The CDR3 loop is CASSLRDYSSDTQYF. In DNA, the CDR3 is TGTGCCAGCAGTCTCCGGGACTACTCATCAGATACGCAGTATTTT.

V is TRBV7-2 and J is TRBJ1-6; D might be TRBD1 (5 bases). Trimming pared 1 base from V and 11 bases from J, leaving 9 bases between. Germline V gene sequence: CDR1 SGHTA, CDR2 FQGNSA. The CDR3 is 13 residues long. The CDR3 DNA reads TGTGCCAGCAGCTTAGGCGGGGCAGCACCCCTCCACTTT. Residues: CASSLGGAAPLHF.

V is TRBV5-8 and J is TRBJ2-7; 8 bases fit TRBD1. The V segment lost 3 bases and the J segment 6 bases; nucleotides outside the gene matches: 8. The CDR3 length is 14 residues. Germline CDR1 and CDR2: SGHTS and YDEGEE. The CDR3 coding sequence is TGTGCCAGCAGCTACGTGACAGGGGTTGGCGAGCAGTACTTC. Amino acid sequence: CASSYVTGVGEQYF.

The rearrangement joins TRBV7-2 to TRBJ2-1; 8 bases match TRBD2. Germline V gene sequence: CDR1 SGHTA, CDR2 FQGNSA. The CDR3 consists of 16 residues. V was pared by 5 bases and J by 2 bases, with 8 bases of the junction left unmatched. CDR3 protein: CASSVIAGTTYNEQFF. CDR3 in DNA: TGTGCCAGCAGCGTTATAGCGGGAACTACCTACAATGAGCAGTTCTTC.

The CDR3 spells CATSREAVRVDTQYF. The CDR3 coding sequence is TGTGCCACCAGCAGAGAAGCCGTGAGGGTAGATACGCAGTATTTT. V is TRBV15 and J is TRBJ2-3; D is possibly TRBD2 (5 bases). Germline CDR1 LNHNV, CDR2 YYDKDF (reference sequence). CDR3 length: 15 residues. Between the trimmed V and J ends, which lost 0 bases and 5 bases, there was a span of 12 bases.

The chain combines TRBV6-6 with TRBJ1-2; possibly TRBD1 for D (6 bases). The CDR3 is 15 amino acids. The V end lost 5 bases, the J end lost 4 bases, and 17 bases lay between the germline ends. CDR1 and CDR2 from the germline V gene are MNHNY and SVGAGI (reference sequence). DNA for the CDR3: TGTGCCAGCAGTAAGGGGAAGGGGGAAGGCTATGGCTACACCTTC. Translating gives CASSKGKGEGYGYTF.

V gene TRBV7-2 combines with J gene TRBJ1-2; 9 bases are a match to TRBD1. The junction had 5 bases not matched to a gene; V was cut back by 5 bases and J by 7 bases. The CDR3 is 13 residues long. The germline V gene has CDR1 SGHTA and CDR2 FQGNSA. The CDR3 region has the DNA TGTGCCAGCAGCCCACAGGGGGCGGGTGGCTACACCTTC. The encoded protein is CASSPQGAGGYTF.

The chain is built from TRBV5-4 and TRBJ2-2; D is unresolved. Germline CDR1 reads SGHNT; CDR2 reads YYREEE (reference sequence). V gave up 4 bases and J gave up 5 bases, with 6 bases separating them. The CDR3 spans 12 residues. DNA for the CDR3: TGTGCCAGCAGCCCCTCGACCGGGGAGCTGTTTTTT. Protein sequence: CASSPSTGELFF.

V usage is TRBV7-2 and J usage is TRBJ1-5; maybe TRBD1 (6 bases). CDR3 length: 14 amino acids. Trimming pared 1 base from V and 9 bases from J, leaving 13 bases between. In germline, CDR1 is SGHTA, CDR2 FQGNSA. In DNA, the CDR3 is TGTGCCAGCAGCTTAGTCAGGGGAGAATCGCCCCAGCATTTT. It yields the protein CASSLVRGESPQHF.

The V and J genes are TRBV7-9 and TRBJ1-1; the D is unclear. The CDR3 totals 15 residues. V lost 5 bases, J lost 11 bases, and 24 bases lay in between. Germline CDR1 and CDR2: SEHNR and FQNEAQ (reference sequence). CDR3 coding DNA: TGTGCCAGCAGCCCACCTGGAAGCGCGACCCGTTGGGCTTTCTTT. Translating gives CASSPPGSATRWAFF.

The V gene is TRBV4-1, the J gene TRBJ2-1, with TRBD2 matching 9 bases. The trim removed 2 bases at V and 8 bases at J, leaving 13 bases unmatched. This CDR3 is 17 amino acids long. CDR1 MGHRA and CDR2 YSYEKL come from the germline V gene. The CDR3 spells CASSQPLGGRAGYEQFF. The CDR3, as DNA: TGCGCCAGCAGCCAACCCCTGGGCGGGAGGGCCGGCTATGAGCAGTTCTTC.

Only a few counts were recorded for this clone. The chain combines TRBV28 with TRBJ2-7; D possibly corresponds to TRBD1 (6 bases). There are 16 residues in the CDR3. The germline V gene has CDR1 MDHEN and CDR2 SYDVKM. Between the trimmed V and J ends, which lost 4 bases and 6 bases, there was a span of 22 bases. CDR3 residues: CASSSPSGGGEGEQYF. CDR3 in DNA: TGTGCCAGCAGTTCCCCAAGTGGTGGGGGCGAAGGCGAGCAGTACTTC.

This clone came up a few times. The genes are TRBV4-1 and TRBJ1-5; tentative D call: TRBD1 (6 bases). V lost 1 base and J 3 bases, leaving 10 bases between the germline ends. The CDR3 contains 15 residues. Germline CDR1 and CDR2: MGHRA and YSYEKL. The CDR3 nucleotides are TGCGCCAGCAGCCAAGTACAGGGAAACAATCAGCCCCAGCATTTT. Its protein product is CASSQVQGNNQPQHF.

V usage is TRBV24-1 and J usage is TRBJ2-1; TRBD2 matches 15 bases. The CDR3 has 16 amino acids. The trim removed 6 bases at V and 8 bases at J, leaving 7 bases unmatched. Germline-derived CDR1 and CDR2 are KGHDR and SFDVKD. CDR3 protein: CATSPPGLAGGDEQFF. The CDR3 region has the DNA TGTGCCACCAGTCCACCTGGACTAGCGGGGGGGGATGAGCAGTTCTTC.

This clone appeared a few times. This chain connects TRBV10-3 to TRBJ2-7; D unresolved. Trimming stripped 3 bases from V and 4 bases from J, with 7 bases between. The CDR3 is 12 residues long. CDR1 and CDR2 from the germline V gene are ENHRY and SYGVKD. CDR3 loop: CAISDVTYEQYF. CDR3 nucleotides: TGTGCCATCAGTGACGTTACTTACGAGCAGTACTTC.